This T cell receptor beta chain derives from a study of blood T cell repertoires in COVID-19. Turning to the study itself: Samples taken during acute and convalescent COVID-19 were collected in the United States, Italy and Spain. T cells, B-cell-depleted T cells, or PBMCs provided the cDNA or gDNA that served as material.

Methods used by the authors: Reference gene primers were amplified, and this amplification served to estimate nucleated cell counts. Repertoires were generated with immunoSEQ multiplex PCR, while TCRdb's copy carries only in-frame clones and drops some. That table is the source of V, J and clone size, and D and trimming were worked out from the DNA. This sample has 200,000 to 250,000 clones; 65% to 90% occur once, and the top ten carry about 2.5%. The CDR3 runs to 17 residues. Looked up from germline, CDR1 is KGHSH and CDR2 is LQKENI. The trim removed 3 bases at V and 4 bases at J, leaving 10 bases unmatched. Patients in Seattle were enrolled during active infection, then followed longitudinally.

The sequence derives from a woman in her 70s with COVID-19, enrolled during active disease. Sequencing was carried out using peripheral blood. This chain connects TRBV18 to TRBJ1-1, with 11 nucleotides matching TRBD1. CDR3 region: CASSPGTGGGWGTEAFF. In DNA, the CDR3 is TGTGCCAGCTCACCTGGGACAGGGGGAGGTTGGGGCACTGAAGCTTTCTTT.